This paragraph covers one T cell receptor (beta chain) sequence. This specimen belongs to a study of blood T cell repertoires in COVID-19. This table comes from immunoSEQ multiplex PCR, and its TCRdb copy is limited to in-frame clones, with some not included. Of about 87,000 clones in the sample, 70% to 90% were seen once. The germline CDR1 and CDR2 sequences are KGHSH and LQKENI. CDR3 size: 12 residues. Trimming removed 6 bases at V and 2 bases at J, with 4 bases between. The gene calls are TRBV18 and TRBJ2-2; no firm D call. Sequenced input: peripheral blood. This TCR derives from an elderly woman with COVID-19, enrolled during active disease. The CDR3 region is CASSLNTGELFF. Written as DNA, the CDR3 is TGTGCCAGCTCCCTCAACACCGGGGAGCTGTTTTTT.